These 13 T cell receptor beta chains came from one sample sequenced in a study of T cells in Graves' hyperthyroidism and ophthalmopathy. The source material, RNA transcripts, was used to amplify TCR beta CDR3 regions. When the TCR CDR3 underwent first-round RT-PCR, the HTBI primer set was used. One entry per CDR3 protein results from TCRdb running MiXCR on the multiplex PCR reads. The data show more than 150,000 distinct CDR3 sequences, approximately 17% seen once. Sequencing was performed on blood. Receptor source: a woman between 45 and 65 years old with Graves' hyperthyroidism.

The chain's CDR3 is CASSLVPIRESFTEAFF. The DNA of the CDR3 is TGTGCCAGCAGCTTGGTTCCGATACGGGAATCATTCACTGAAGCTTTCTTT. The chain uses TRBV7-9 and TRBJ1-1, with D uncertain. The germline V gene has CDR1 SEHNR and CDR2 FQNEAQ (reference sequence). Trimming stripped 3 bases from V and 4 bases from J, with 21 bases between. The CDR3 is made up of 17 amino acids.

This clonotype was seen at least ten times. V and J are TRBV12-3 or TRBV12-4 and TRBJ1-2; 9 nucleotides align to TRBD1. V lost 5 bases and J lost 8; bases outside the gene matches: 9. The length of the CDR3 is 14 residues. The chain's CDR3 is CASSPGQGSRGYTF. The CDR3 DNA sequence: TGTGCCAGCAGTCCGGGACAGGGCTCTCGAGGCTACACCTTC.

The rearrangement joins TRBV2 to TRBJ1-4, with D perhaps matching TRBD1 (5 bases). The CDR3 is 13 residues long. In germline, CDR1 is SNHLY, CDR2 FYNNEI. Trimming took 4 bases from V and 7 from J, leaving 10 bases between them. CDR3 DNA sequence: TGTGCCAGCAGTGGTGACAGAAGTGAAAAACTGTTTTTT. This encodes CASSGDRSEKLFF.

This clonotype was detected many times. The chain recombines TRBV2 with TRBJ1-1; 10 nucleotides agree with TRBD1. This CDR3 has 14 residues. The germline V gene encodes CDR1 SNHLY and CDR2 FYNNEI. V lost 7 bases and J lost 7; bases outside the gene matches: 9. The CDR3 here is CASKEGQGSSEAFF. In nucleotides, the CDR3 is TGTGCCAGCAAAGAGGGACAGGGGTCGAGTGAAGCTTTCTTT.

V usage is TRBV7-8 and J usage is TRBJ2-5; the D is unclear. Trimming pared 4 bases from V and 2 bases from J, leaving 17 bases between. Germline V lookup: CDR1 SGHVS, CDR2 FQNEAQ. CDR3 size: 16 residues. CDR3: CASSYGVGYPQETQYF. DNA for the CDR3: TGTGCCAGCAGCTACGGTGTAGGATATCCGCAAGAGACCCAGTACTTC.

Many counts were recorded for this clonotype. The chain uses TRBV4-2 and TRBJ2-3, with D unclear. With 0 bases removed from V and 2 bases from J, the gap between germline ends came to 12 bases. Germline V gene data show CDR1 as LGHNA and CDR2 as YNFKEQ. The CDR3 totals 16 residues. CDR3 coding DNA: TGTGCCAGCAGCCAAGAATACCGCGTAAACACAGATACGCAGTATTTT. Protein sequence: CASSQEYRVNTDTQYF.

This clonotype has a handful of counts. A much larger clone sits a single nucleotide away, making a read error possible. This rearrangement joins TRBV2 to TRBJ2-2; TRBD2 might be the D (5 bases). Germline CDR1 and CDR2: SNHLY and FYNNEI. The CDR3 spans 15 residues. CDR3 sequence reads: CASSKIATNTGEPFF. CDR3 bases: TGTGCCAGCAGTAAGATCGCCACGAACACCGGGGAGCCGTTTTTT.

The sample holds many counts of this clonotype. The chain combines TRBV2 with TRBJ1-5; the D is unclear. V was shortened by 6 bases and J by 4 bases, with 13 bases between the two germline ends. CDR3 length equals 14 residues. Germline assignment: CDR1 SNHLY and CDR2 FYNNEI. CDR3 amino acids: CASRVTRDNQPQHF. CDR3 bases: TGTGCCAGCAGAGTTACACGGGATAATCAGCCCCAGCATTTT.

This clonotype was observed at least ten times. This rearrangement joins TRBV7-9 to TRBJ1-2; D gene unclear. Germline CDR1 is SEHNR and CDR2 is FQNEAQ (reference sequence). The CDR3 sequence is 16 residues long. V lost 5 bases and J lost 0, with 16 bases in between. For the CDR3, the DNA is TGTGCCAGCAGCCGTAGACAAGGTGGAGCTAACTATGGCTACACCTTC. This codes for CASSRRQGGANYGYTF.

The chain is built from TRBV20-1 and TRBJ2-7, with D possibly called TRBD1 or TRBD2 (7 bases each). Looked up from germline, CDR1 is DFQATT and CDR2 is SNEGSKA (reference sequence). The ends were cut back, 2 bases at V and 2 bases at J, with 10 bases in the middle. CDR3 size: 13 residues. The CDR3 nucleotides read TGCAGTGCTAGACCAGGGGGGGCCTACGAGCAGTACTTC. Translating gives CSARPGGAYEQYF.

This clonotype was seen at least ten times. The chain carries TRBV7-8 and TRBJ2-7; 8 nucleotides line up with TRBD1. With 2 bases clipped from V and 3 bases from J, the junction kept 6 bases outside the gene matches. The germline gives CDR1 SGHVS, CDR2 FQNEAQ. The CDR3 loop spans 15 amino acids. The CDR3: CASSLWSQGGYEQYF. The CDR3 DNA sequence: TGTGCCAGCAGCTTATGGTCACAGGGGGGCTACGAGCAGTACTTC.

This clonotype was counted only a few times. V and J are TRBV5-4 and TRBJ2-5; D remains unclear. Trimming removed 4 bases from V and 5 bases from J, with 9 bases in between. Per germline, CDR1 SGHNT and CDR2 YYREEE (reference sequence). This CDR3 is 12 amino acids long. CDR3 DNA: TGTGCCAGCAGCACCAGGTCGGAGACCCAGTACTTC. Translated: CASSTRSETQYF.

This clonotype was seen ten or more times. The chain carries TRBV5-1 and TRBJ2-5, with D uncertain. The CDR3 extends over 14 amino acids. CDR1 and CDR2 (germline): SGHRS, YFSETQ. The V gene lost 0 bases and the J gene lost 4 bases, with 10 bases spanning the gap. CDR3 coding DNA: TGCGCCAGCAGCTTGGTGGGGATTACAGAGACCCAGTACTTC. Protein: CASSLVGITETQYF.